This T cell receptor beta chain was sequenced in a study of blood T cell repertoires in COVID-19. This clone showed up just once. Libraries were prepared by immunoSEQ multiplex PCR; TCRdb keeps only in-frame clonotypes and omits some of them. Among 80,000 to 95,000 clones listed, 75% were seen once. The source is a woman aged 45 to 65 with acute or convalescent COVID-19. Source material: peripheral blood.

CDR3 region: CASSVRDRVDAFF. CDR3 coding DNA: TGTGCCAGTAGTGTACGGGACAGGGTGGATGCTTTCTTT. The chain employs TRBV19 and TRBJ1-1; 9 nucleotides line up with TRBD1. The CDR3 loop spans 13 amino acids. After removal of 5 bases from V and 11 bases from J, the junction contained 9 bases not matched to a gene. Germline V gene data show CDR1 as LNHDA and CDR2 as SQIVND (reference sequence). Based on the CDR3 plus reference TRBV19 and TRBJ1-1, the full variable domain is DGGITQSPKYLFRKEGQNVTLSCEQNLNHDAMYWYRQDPGQGLRLIYYSQIVNDFQKGDIAEGYSVSREKKESFPLTVTSAQKNPTAFYLCASSVRDRVDAFFGQGTRLTVV.